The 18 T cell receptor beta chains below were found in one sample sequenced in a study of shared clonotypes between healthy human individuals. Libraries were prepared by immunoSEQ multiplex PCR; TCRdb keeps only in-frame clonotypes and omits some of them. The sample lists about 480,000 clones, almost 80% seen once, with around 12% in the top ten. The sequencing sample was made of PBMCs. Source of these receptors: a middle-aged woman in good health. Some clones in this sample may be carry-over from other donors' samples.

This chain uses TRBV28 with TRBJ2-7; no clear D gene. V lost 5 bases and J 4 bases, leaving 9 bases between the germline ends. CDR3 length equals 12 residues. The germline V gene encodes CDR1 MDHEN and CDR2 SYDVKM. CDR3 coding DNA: TGTGCCAGCAGTGATATGGTGTACGAGCAGTACTTC. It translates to CASSDMVYEQYF.

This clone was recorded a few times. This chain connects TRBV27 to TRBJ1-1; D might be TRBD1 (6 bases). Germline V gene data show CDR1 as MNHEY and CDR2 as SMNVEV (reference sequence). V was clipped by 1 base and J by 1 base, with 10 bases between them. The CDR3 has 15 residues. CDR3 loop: CASSLWGQTNTEAFF. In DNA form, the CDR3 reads TGTGCCAGCAGTTTATGGGGACAAACGAACACTGAAGCTTTCTTT.

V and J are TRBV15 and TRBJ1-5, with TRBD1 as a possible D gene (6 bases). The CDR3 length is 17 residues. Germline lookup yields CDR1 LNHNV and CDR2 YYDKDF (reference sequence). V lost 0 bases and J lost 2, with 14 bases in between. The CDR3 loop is CATSRDRGASGNQPQHF. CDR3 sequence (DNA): TGTGCCACCAGCAGAGATCGGGGGGCAAGCGGCAATCAGCCCCAGCATTTT.

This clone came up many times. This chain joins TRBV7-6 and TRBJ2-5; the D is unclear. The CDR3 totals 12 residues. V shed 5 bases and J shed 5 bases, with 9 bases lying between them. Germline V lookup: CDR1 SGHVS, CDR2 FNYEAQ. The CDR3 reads CASSARLETQYF. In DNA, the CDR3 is TGTGCCAGCAGCGCCCGGCTGGAGACCCAGTACTTC.

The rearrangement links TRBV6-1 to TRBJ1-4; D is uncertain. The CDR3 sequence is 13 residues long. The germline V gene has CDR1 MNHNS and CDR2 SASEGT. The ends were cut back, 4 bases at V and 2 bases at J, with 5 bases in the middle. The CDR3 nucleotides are TGTGCCAGCAGTGGCGTTACTAATGAAAAACTGTTTTTT. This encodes CASSGVTNEKLFF.

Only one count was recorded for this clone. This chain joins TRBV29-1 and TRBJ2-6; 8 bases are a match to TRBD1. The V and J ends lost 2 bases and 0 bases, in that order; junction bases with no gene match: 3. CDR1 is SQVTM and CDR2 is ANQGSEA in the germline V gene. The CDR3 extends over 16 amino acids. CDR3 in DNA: TGCAGCGTTGAAACAGGGGGATTCTCTGGGGCCAACGTCCTGACTTTC. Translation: CSVETGGFSGANVLTF.

This CDR3 is CASSPKGTRGIQYF. CDR3 in DNA: TGTGCCAGCAGCCCAAAAGGGACCCGAGGCATTCAGTACTTC. The chain is built from TRBV11-3 and TRBJ2-4; either TRBD1 or TRBD2 may fit D (5 bases each). The germline V gene encodes CDR1 SGHNT and CDR2 YENEEA. The CDR3 has 14 residues. Trimming left V 5 bases short and J 9 bases short, with 17 bases between. Full variable domain (rest looked up from reference TRBV11-3 and TRBJ2-4): EAGVVQSPRYKIIEKKQPVAFWCNPISGHNTLYWYLQNLGQGPELLIRYENEEAVDDSQLPKDRFSAERLKGVDSTLKIQPAELGDSAVYLCASSPKGTRGIQYFGAGTRLSVL.

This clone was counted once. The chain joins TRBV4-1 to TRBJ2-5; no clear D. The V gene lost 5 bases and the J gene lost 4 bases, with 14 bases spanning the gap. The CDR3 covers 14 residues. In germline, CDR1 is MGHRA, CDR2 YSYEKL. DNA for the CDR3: TGCGCCAGCAGCTCAATTACCGGGTTAGAGACCCAGTACTTC. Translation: CASSSITGLETQYF.

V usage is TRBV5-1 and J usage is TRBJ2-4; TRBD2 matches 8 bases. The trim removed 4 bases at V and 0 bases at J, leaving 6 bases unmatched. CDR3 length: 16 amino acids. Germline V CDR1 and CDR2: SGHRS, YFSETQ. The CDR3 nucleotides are TGCGCCAGCAGCCCTGGACTAGCCTTAGCCAAAAACATTCAGTACTTC. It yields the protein CASSPGLALAKNIQYF. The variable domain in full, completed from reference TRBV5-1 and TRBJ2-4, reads KAGVTQTPRYLIKTRGQQVTLSCSPISGHRSVSWYQQTPGQGLQFLFEYFSETQRNKGNFPGRFSGRQFSNSRSEMNVSTLELGDSALYLCASSPGLALAKNIQYFGAGTRLSVL.

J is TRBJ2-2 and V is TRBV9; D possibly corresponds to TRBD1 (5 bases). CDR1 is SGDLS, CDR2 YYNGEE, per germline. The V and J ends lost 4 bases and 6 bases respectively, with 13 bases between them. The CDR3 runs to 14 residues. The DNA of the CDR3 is TGTGCCAGCAGCCGCCAGGGTGGGTCCGGGGAGCTGTTTTTT. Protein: CASSRQGGSGELFF.

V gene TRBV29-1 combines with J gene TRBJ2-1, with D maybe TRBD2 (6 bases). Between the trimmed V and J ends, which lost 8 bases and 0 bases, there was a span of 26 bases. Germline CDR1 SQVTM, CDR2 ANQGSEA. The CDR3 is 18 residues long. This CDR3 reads CSIAPGLTSESSYNEQFF. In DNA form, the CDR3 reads TGCAGCATAGCGCCGGGACTCACATCCGAAAGCTCCTACAATGAGCAGTTCTTC.

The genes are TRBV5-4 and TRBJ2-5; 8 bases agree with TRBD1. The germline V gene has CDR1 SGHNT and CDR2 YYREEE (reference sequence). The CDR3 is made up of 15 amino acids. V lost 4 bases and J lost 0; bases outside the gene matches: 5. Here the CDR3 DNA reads TGTGCCAGCAGCAACGACAGGGGTCACCAAGAGACCCAGTACTTC. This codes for CASSNDRGHQETQYF. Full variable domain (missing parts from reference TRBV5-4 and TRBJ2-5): ETGVTQSPTHLIKTRGQQVTLRCSSQSGHNTVSWYQQALGQGPQFIFQYYREEENGRGNFPPRFSGLQFPNYSSELNVNALELDDSALYLCASSNDRGHQETQYFGPGTRLLVL.

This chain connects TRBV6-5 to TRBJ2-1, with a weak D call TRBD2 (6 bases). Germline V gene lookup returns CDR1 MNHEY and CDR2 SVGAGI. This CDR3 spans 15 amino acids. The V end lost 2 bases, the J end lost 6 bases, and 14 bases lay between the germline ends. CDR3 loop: CASSYQPGVSNEQFF. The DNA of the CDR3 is TGTGCCAGCAGTTACCAACCGGGGGTTTCCAATGAGCAGTTCTTC.

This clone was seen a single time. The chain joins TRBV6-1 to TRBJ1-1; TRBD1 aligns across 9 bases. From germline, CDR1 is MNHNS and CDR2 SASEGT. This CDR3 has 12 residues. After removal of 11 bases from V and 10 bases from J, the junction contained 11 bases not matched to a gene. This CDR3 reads CAATGGVFSAFF. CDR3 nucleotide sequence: TGTGCCGCTACAGGGGGCGTGTTTTCAGCTTTCTTT.

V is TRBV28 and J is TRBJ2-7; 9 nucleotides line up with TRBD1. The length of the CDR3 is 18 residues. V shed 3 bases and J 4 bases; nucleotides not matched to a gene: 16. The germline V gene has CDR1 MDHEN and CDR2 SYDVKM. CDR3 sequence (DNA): TGTGCCAGCAGTTTTGGGCCGACAGGGGGGAAGCGCGGGTACGAGCAGTACTTC. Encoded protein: CASSFGPTGGKRGYEQYF.

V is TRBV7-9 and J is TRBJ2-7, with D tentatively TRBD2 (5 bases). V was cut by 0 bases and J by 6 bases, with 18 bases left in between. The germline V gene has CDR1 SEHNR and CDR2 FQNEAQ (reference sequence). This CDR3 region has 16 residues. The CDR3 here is CASSLALRESSGEQYF. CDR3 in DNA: TGTGCCAGCAGCTTAGCTTTGAGGGAGTCCTCAGGCGAGCAGTACTTC.

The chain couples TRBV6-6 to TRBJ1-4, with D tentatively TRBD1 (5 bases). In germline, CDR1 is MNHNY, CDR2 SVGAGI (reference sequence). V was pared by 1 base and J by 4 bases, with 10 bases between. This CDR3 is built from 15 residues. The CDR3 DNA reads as TGTGCCAGCAGTTACTTCGGGGGGGGTAATGAAAAACTGTTTTTT. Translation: CASSYFGGGNEKLFF.

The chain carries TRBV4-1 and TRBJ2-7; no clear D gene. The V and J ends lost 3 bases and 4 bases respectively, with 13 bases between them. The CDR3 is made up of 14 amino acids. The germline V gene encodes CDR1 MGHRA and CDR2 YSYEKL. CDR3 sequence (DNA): TGCGCCAGCAGCCATGGGATTACCTCGTACGAGCAGTACTTC. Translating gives CASSHGITSYEQYF.